The TCR beta chain described here comes from a study of control samples from healthy donors and cancer patients. Assay used: immunoSEQ multiplex PCR; TCRdb lists only in-frame clones, some missing. This sample has around 200,000 clones; 80% to 95% occur once, and the top ten carry roughly 1.5%. The sequence came from a man between 18 and 35 years old in good health. Sequences were obtained from blood.

CDR3 sequence (DNA): TGTGCCAGCAGCCAAGAAAGCCAGGGGGTTTGGGGCTACACCTTC. The encoded protein is CASSQESQGVWGYTF. This chain joins TRBV3-1 (or the pseudogene TRBV3-2) and TRBJ1-2; 7 nucleotides line up with TRBD1. Trimming removed 0 bases from V and 8 bases from J; junction bases left unmatched: 9. The germline V gene encodes CDR1 LGHDT and CDR2 YNNKEL (reference sequence). This CDR3 spans 15 amino acids.